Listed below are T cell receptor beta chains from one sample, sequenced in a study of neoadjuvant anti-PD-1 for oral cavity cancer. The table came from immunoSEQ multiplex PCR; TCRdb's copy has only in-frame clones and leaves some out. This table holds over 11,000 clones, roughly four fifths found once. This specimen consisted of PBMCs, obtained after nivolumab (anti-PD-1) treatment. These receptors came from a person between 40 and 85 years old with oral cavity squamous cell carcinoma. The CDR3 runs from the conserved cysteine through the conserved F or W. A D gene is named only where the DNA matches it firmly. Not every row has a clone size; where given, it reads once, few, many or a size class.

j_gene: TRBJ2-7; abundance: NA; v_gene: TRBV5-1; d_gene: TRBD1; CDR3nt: TGCGCCAGCAGTCACCGGGACAGCACCTACGAGCAGTACTTC; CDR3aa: CASSHRDSTYEQYF
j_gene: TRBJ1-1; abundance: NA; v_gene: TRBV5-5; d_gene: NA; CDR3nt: TGTGCCAGCAGCTTGGTGAACACTGAAGCTTTCTTT; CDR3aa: CASSLVNTEAFF
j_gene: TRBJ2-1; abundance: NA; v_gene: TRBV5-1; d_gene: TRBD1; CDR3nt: TGCGCCAGCAGCTTGGAAGGGGGCTCGGCCTACAATGAGCAGTTCTTC; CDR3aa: CASSLEGGSAYNEQFF
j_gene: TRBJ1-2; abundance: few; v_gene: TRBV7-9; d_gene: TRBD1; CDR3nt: TGTGCCAGCAGCTTTCCTCGACAGGGGCTAGGTGGCTACACCTTC; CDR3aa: CASSFPRQGLGGYTF
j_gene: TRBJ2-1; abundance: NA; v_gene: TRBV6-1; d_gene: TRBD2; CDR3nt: TGTGCCAGCACTACTAGCGGGAGCTCCTACAATGAGCAGTTCTTC; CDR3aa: CASTTSGSSYNEQFF
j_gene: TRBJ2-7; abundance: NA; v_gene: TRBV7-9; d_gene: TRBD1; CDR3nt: TGTGCCAGCAGCTTAGGGGGACAGACCCACTACGAGCAGTACTTC; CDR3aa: CASSLGGQTHYEQYF
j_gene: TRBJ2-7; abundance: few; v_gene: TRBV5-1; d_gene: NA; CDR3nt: TGCGCCAGCAGCTTGGGGACTCATAACTACGAGCAGTACTTC; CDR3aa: CASSLGTHNYEQYF
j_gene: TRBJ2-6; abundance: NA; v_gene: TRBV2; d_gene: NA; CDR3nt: TGTGCCAGCAGTGACCCAATGGCAGCCCACTCTGGGGCCAACGTCCTGACTTTC; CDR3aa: CASSDPMAAHSGANVLTF
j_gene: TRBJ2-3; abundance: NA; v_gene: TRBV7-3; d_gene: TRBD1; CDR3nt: TGTGCCAGCACCCGACAGGGGGCCTCGGGAGATACGCAGTATTTT; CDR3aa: CASTRQGASGDTQYF
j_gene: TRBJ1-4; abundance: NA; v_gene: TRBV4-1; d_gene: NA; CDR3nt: TGCGCCAGCAGCCAAGCGGTTAATGAAAAACTGTTTTTT; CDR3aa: CASSQAVNEKLFF
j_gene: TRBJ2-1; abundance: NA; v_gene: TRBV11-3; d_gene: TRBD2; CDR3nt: TGTGCCAGCAGCTCGCCGGGACTAGGGCACAATGAGCAGTTCTTC; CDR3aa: CASSSPGLGHNEQFF
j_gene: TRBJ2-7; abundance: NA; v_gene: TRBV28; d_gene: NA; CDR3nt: TGTGCCAGCAGCCCCACCGCAGTGGCGAGCAAGTACTTC; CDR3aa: CASSPTAVASKYF
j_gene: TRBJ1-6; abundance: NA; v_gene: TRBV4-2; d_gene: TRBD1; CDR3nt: TGTGCCAGCAGCCAACACAATTACCCCAAGCTTTATCGGACAGGGGATCTCTATAATTCACCCCTCCACTTT; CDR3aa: CASSQHNYPKLYRTGDLYNSPLHF
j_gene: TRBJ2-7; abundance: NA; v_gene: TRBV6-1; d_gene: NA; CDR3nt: TGTGCCAGCAGTGAAGCGGCAGGGACTTCGGACGAGCAGTACTTC; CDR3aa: CASSEAAGTSDEQYF
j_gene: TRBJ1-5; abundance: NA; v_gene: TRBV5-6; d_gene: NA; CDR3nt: TGTGCCAGCAGCTTGGAGGGTGGCAGCAATCAGCCCCAGCATTTT; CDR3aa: CASSLEGGSNQPQHF
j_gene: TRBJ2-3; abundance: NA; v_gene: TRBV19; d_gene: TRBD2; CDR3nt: TGTGCCACCAGGACTAGCGGGGCGGGAGATACGCAGTATTTT; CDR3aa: CATRTSGAGDTQYF
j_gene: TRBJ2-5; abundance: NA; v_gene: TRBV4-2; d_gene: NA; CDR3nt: TGTGCCAGCAGCCAAATAGAAGAGACCCAGTACTTC; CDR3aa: CASSQIEETQYF
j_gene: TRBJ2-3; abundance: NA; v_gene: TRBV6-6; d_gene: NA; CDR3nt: TGTGCCAGCAGTTACGGGCAGGCAACAGATACGCAGTATTTT; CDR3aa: CASSYGQATDTQYF
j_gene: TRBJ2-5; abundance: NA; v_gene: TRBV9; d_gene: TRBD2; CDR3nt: TGTGCCAGCAGCACAACTAGCGGGGGGCTCCAAGAGACCCAGTACTTC; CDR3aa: CASSTTSGGLQETQYF
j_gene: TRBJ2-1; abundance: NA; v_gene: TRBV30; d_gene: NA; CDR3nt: TGTGCCTGGGGTGTCGAGGACGGACATTACAATGAGCAGTTCTTC; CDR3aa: CAWGVEDGHYNEQFF
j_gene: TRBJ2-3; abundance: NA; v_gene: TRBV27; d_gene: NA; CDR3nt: TGTGCCAGTCGCGCGGGGGCCTGGCGTGGGACAGATACGCAGTATTTT; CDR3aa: CASRAGAWRGTDTQYF
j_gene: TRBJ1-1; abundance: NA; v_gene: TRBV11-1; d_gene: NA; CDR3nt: TGTGCCAGCAGCTTATCCCGACACACCCGAGGTGCTTTCTTT; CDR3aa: CASSLSRHTRGAFF
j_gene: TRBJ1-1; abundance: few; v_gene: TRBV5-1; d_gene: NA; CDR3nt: TGCGCCAGCAGCTGGATTGGGGGAGCTGAAGCTTTCTTT; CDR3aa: CASSWIGGAEAFF
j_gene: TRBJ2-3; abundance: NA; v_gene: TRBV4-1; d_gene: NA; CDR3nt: TGCGCCAGCAGCTATACGGGCACAGATACGCAGTATTTT; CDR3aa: CASSYTGTDTQYF
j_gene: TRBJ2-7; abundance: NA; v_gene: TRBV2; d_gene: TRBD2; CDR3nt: TGTGCCAGCAGACGACTAGCCCCCTACGAGCAGTACTTC; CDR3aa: CASRRLAPYEQYF
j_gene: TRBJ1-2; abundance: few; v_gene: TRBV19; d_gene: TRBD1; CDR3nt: TGTGCCAGTACCCCGGACAGGGTCTATGGCTACACCTTC; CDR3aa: CASTPDRVYGYTF
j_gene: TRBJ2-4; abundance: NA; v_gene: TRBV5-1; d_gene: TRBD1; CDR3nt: TGCGCCAGCAGCTTTGGGGACAGTAAAAACATTCAGTACTTC; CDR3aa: CASSFGDSKNIQYF
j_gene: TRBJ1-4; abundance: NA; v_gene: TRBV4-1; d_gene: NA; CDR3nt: TGCGCCAGCACCCGGGCCCTAAATGAAAAACTGTTTTTT; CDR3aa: CASTRALNEKLFF